These T cell receptor beta chains were read from a single sample in a study of regulatory T cells in long-lasting Graves disease. TCRdb reprocessed the multiplex PCR reads via MiXCR and lists one record per CDR3 protein. The repertoire holds roughly 430,000 distinct CDR3 sequences, with 21% as singletons. The material sequenced was peripheral blood mononuclear cells (PBMCs), taken when the disease was refractory, from a patient treated with antithyroid drugs. The receptors here all came from a female donor with Graves disease. Both conserved end residues are part of each CDR3. The D gene is left open where the match is weak. Clone size is not always given. Where it is, it says once, few, many or a class for expanded clones.

CDR3 length,J gene,V gene,D gene,clone size,CDR3 protein,CDR3 DNA
15,TRBJ2-3,TRBV28,-,-,CASSPRGALTDTQYF,TGTGCCAGCAGTCCTCGAGGGGCCCTCACAGATACGCAGTATTTT
17,TRBJ2-5,TRBV12-3/TRBV12-4,TRBD2,many,CASSSLEGSGGQETQYF,TGTGCCAGCAGTTCTCTGGAGGGTAGCGGGGGACAAGAGACCCAGTACTTC
16,TRBJ2-7,TRBV7-9,-,-,CASSLVLRDSTYGQYF,TGTGCCAGCAGCTTAGTCTTGCGGGACTCAACCTACGGGCAGTACTTC
14,TRBJ1-1,TRBV20-1,TRBD1,-,CSATRQGEDTEAFF,TGCAGTGCAACTAGACAGGGGGAGGACACTGAAGCTTTCTTT
16,TRBJ2-5,TRBV28,TRBD2,many,CASSLLSGRIKETQYF,TGTGCCAGCAGTTTACTGAGCGGGAGGATCAAAGAGACCCAGTACTTC
14,TRBJ1-6,TRBV7-2,TRBD1,few,CASSLEGARSPLHF,TGTGCCAGCAGCTTAGAGGGGGCGCGTTCACCCCTCCACTTT
15,TRBJ1-1,TRBV2,-,-,CASTGRGARNTEAFF,TGTGCCAGCACTGGACGGGGGGCACGGAACACCGAAGCTTTCTTT
15,TRBJ1-2,TRBV7-3,-,-,CASSLSGHANCGYTF,TGTGCCAGCAGCTTATCGGGACACGCTAACTGTGGCTACACCTTC
16,TRBJ2-5,TRBV28,TRBD1,many,CASSLTGTGGAETQYF,TGTGCCAGCAGTCTCACTGGGACAGGGGGCGCGGAGACCCAGTACTTC
17,TRBJ2-5,TRBV10-3,TRBD2,-,CAISDGLAGGPQETQYF,TGTGCCATCAGTGATGGTCTAGCGGGAGGACCTCAAGAGACCCAGTACTTC
14,TRBJ1-3,TRBV28,-,many,CASTMAGTGNTIYF,TGTGCCAGCACTATGGCAGGGACTGGAAACACCATATATTTT
16,TRBJ2-7,TRBV5-1,TRBD1,few,CASSLAPGTGPYEQYF,TGCGCCAGCAGCTTGGCCCCAGGGACAGGGCCCTACGAGCAGTACTTC
14,TRBJ1-6,TRBV5-1,TRBD1,few,CASSRDRLNSPLHF,TGCGCCAGCAGCCGGGACAGGCTAAATTCACCCCTCCACTTT
14,TRBJ2-7,TRBV30,-,few,CAARRGAITDEQYF,TGTGCCGCTCGAAGGGGAGCGATAACCGACGAGCAGTACTTC
14,TRBJ1-5,TRBV2,-,many,CASSGRGSWQPQHF,TGTGCCAGCAGTGGACGCGGGTCATGGCAGCCCCAGCATTTT
16,TRBJ2-7,TRBV15,-,once,CATSGDTLAGGYEQYF,TGTGCCACCAGCGGAGATACCCTTGCAGGGGGGTACGAGCAGTACTTC